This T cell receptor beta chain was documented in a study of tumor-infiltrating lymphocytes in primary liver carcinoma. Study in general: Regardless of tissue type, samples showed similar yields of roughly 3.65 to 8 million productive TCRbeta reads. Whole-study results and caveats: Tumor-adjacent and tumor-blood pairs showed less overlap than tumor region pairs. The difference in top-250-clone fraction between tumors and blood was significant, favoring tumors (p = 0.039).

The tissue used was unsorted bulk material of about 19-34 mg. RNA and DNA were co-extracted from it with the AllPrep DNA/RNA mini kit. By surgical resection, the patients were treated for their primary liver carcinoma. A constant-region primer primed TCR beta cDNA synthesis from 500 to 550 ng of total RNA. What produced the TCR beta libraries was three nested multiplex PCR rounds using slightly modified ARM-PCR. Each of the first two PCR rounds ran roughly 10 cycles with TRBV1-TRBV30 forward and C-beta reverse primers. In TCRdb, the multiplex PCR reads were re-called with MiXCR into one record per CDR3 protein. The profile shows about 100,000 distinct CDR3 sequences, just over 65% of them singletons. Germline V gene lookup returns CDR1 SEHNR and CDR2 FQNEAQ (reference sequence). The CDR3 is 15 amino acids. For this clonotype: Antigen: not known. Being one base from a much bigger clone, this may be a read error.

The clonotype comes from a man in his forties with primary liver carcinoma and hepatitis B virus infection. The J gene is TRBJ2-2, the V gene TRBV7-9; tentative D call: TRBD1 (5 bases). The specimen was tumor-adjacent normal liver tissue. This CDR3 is CVSSLKGRNTGELFF. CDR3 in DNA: TGTGTCAGCAGCTTAAAGGGGCGGAACACCGGGGAGCTGTTTTTT.